This T cell receptor beta chain was recorded in a study of T cells after yellow fever vaccination. Study information: Those fractions that held only low numbers of cells were prepared using the SMART-Seq v4 Ultra Low Input RNA kit.

By 5'RACE template switching, TCR cDNA was produced, with a universal primer site and UMIs added in the process. In TCRdb, the 5' RACE reads were re-called with MiXCR into one record per CDR3 protein. The sample records roughly 340,000 distinct CDR3 sequences, approximately 4.2% being singletons. This clonotype was seen a handful of times. The CDR3 extends over 15 amino acids. Germline V gene sequence: CDR1 SGHNT, CDR2 YYREEE (reference sequence). The V end was cut by 0 bases, the J end by 6 bases, with 13 bases between. The source material was PBMCs, sampled 5 days after the yellow fever booster vaccination. The chain couples TRBV5-4 to TRBJ2-1; maybe TRBD2 (5 bases). The receptor's source is a man in his late teens or twenties who received the YFV17D yellow fever vaccine. CDR3 region: CASSLAPQAGNEQFF. The CDR3 region has the DNA TGTGCCAGCAGCTTGGCCCCCCAGGCGGGCAATGAGCAGTTCTTC. The entire variable domain, with the rest obtained from reference TRBV5-4 and TRBJ2-1, is as follows: ETGVTQSPTHLIKTRGQQVTLRCSSQSGHNTVSWYQQALGQGPQFIFQYYREEENGRGNFPPRFSGLQFPNYSSELNVNALELDDSALYLCASSLAPQAGNEQFFGPGTRLTVL.